Following are 9 T cell receptor beta chains from one sample sequenced in a study of shared clonotypes between healthy human individuals. The repertoire was sequenced with immunoSEQ multiplex PCR; TCRdb's copy has only in-frame clones and lacks some. The repertoire holds about 680,000 clones, with about 90% as singletons. Only CD45RO-negative cells positively selected for CCR7 counted as naive CD8 cells, so terminally differentiated effector memory CD45RA+ cells were excluded. Sequencing used naive CD8+ T cells sorted from blood. The source of these receptors is a man aged 25 to 40 in good health.

This clone appeared a single time. This chain links TRBV20-1 with TRBJ2-3; D uncertain. The CDR3 is 11 residues long. Trimming took 5 bases from V and 2 from J, leaving 5 bases between them. Looked up from germline, CDR1 is DFQATT and CDR2 is SNEGSKA (reference sequence). The CDR3: CSARPTDTQYF. Here the CDR3 DNA reads TGCAGTGCTCGACCCACAGATACGCAGTATTTT.

In this sample, this clone turned up a few times. The V gene is TRBV28, the J gene TRBJ2-5, with D possibly matching TRBD1 (7 bases). With 6 bases removed from V and 4 bases from J, the gap between germline ends came to 9 bases. This CDR3 contains 12 residues. CDR1 and CDR2 (germline): MDHEN, SYDVKM. Written as DNA, the CDR3 is TGTGCCAGCAGCCAGGGGGGAGAGACCCAGTACTTC. Translating it yields CASSQGGETQYF. The complete variable domain, with remaining parts taken from reference TRBV28 and TRBJ2-5, reads DVKVTQSSRYLVKRTGEKVFLECVQDMDHENMFWYRQDPGLGLRLIYFSYDVKMKEKGDIPEGYSVSREKKERFSLILESASTNQTSMYLCASSQGGETQYFGPGTRLLVL.

V usage is TRBV29-1 and J usage is TRBJ2-5; 8 nucleotides line up with TRBD1. The CDR3 runs to 13 residues. Germline-derived CDR1 and CDR2 are SQVTM and ANQGSEA. The ends lost 3 bases at V and 3 bases at J; junction bases unmatched: 3. CDR3 nucleotide sequence: TGCAGCGTTGACCAGGGGGCAGAAGAGACCCAGTACTTC. Its translation is CSVDQGAEETQYF.

CDR3 coding DNA: TGTGCCAGCAGCTTAATCCCTCAGGGGGGACGCGAGCAGTACTTC. It codes for CASSLIPQGGREQYF. This sequence joins TRBV7-9 and TRBJ2-7, with a tentative D call TRBD1 (7 bases). Deletions cut 2 bases from V and 6 bases from J, with 17 bases between. The CDR3 sequence is 15 residues long. Germline CDR1 is SEHNR and CDR2 is FQNEAQ (reference sequence).

V is TRBV11-1 and J is TRBJ2-5, with TRBD1 matching over 9 bases. The CDR3 length is 11 residues. CDR1 is SGHAT and CDR2 is FQDESV in the germline V gene (reference sequence). With 5 bases clipped from V and 11 bases from J, the junction kept 3 bases outside the gene matches. CDR3 bases: TGTGCCAGCAGCCGAGGGACAGGGCAGTACTTC. Its protein is CASSRGTGQYF.

V gene TRBV19 combines with J gene TRBJ2-1; TRBD1 is a possible D gene (6 bases). Per the germline V gene, CDR1 is LNHDA and CDR2 is SQIVND (reference sequence). CDR3 length: 15 residues. Trimming left V 3 bases short and J 4 bases short, with 13 bases between. As DNA, the CDR3 is TGTGCCAGTAGTATTCGGACAGTTCTGTACAATGAGCAGTTCTTC. It yields the protein CASSIRTVLYNEQFF. Full variable domain (missing parts from reference TRBV19 and TRBJ2-1): DGGITQSPKYLFRKEGQNVTLSCEQNLNHDAMYWYRQDPGQGLRLIYYSQIVNDFQKGDIAEGYSVSREKKESFPLTVTSAQKNPTAFYLCASSIRTVLYNEQFFGPGTRLTVL.

The rearrangement joins TRBV27 to TRBJ1-2; D call uncertain. Germline values: CDR1 MNHEY, CDR2 SMNVEV (reference sequence). Trimming pared 5 bases from V and 3 bases from J, leaving 10 bases between. The CDR3 has 13 residues. The CDR3 nucleotides are TGTGCCAGCAGTCTCGGACTGTACTATGGCTACACCTTC. Translating it yields CASSLGLYYGYTF.

CDR3 loop: CASSPVTSGRTYEQYF. The CDR3 DNA reads TGTGCCAGCAGTCCCGTGACTAGCGGGAGAACCTACGAGCAGTACTTC. The chain employs TRBV28 and TRBJ2-7; TRBD2 agrees at 12 bases. This CDR3 contains 16 residues. V trimming: 5 bases; J trimming: 2 bases; junction bases outside the gene matches: 7. Germline assignment: CDR1 MDHEN and CDR2 SYDVKM.

The chain carries TRBV15 and TRBJ2-2; unclear D gene. The germline V gene has CDR1 LNHNV and CDR2 YYDKDF (reference sequence). Trimming removed 5 bases at V and 8 bases at J, with 12 bases between. This CDR3 is 13 amino acids long. The CDR3 bases are TGTGCCACCAGCGGCGGACGCGGTGGGGAGCTGTTTTTT. It encodes CATSGGRGGELFF.